These T cell receptor beta chains were read from a single sample in a study of T-cell memory formation after mild COVID-19. MiXCR was run by TCRdb on the 5' RACE reads, yielding one entry per CDR3 protein. The data contain 110,000 to 150,000 distinct CDR3 sequences, around 14% of them singletons. Sequencing was done on a sample of PBMCs or a T cell subset sorted from them (not recorded which). Source of these receptors: an adult woman who had mild COVID-19 (a few samples of this study predate the infection). Cell type and time point are not known. The CDR3 runs from the conserved cysteine through the conserved F or W. A D gene is named only where the DNA matches it firmly. Not all rows give a size; the values are once, few, many and, for expanded clones, a class.

V	D	size	J	DNA	CDR3
TRBV30	TRBD1	-	TRBJ2-5	TGTGCCTGGGGGACAGGGGCGTGGGAGACCCAGTACTTC	CAWGTGAWETQYF
TRBV10-3	-	-	TRBJ1-1	TGTGCCATCAGTCCCTCCGGGGGTAACACTGAAGCTTTCTTT	CAISPSGGNTEAFF
TRBV7-9	TRBD1	-	TRBJ1-2	TGTGCCAGCAGCTCATCATACGTGGACAGGGGGTTAGCTAACTATGGCTACACCTTC	CASSSSYVDRGLANYGYTF
TRBV27	TRBD2	-	TRBJ2-1	TGTGCCAGCAGTACTAGCGGGCACCCCTACAATGAGCAGTTCTTC	CASSTSGHPYNEQFF
TRBV3-1	-	-	TRBJ2-7	TGTGCCAGCAGCCAAGATTGGGGCAACGAGCAGTACTTC	CASSQDWGNEQYF
TRBV9	-	-	TRBJ2-1	TGTGCCAGCAGCGACCCAGGACGCGGGCAGTTCTTC	CASSDPGRGQFF
TRBV6-5	-	-	TRBJ2-2	TGTGCCAGCAGTCCGCCGGGGGGCTGGCGGAACACCGGGGAGCTGTTTTTT	CASSPPGGWRNTGELFF
TRBV4-3	-	-	TRBJ2-7	TGCGCCAGCAGCCAAGCGTTCGGGACTGCTGGCTACGAGCAGTACTTC	CASSQAFGTAGYEQYF
TRBV12-3/TRBV12-4	-	few	TRBJ1-1	TGTGCCAGCAGTTTATGGCAGGGGCGGATTCCCAATGAAGCTTTCTTT	CASSLWQGRIPNEAFF
TRBV24-1	-	few	TRBJ2-1	TGTGCCACCAGTGATAGTGGGTACAATGAGCAGTTCTTC	CATSDSGYNEQFF
TRBV5-1	-	-	TRBJ2-1	TGCGCCAGCAGCTTGGCGGGGCTAGCGATCGAGAATGAGCAGTTCTTC	CASSLAGLAIENEQFF
TRBV4-2	-	few	TRBJ1-3	TGTGCCAGCAGCCAGGCGACTGGAAACACCATATATTTT	CASSQATGNTIYF
TRBV4-1	TRBD1	few	TRBJ2-3	TGCGCCAGCAGCCAAGCGCGACAGGGGGCCACAGATACGCAGTATTTT	CASSQARQGATDTQYF
TRBV7-9	-	-	TRBJ1-2	TGTGCCAGCAGCTCCATCGAGACAGCCTACTATGGCTACACCTTC	CASSSIETAYYGYTF
TRBV6-2/TRBV6-3	TRBD2	-	TRBJ2-1	TGTGCCAGCAGTCGGACTAGCGTCTACAATGAGCAGTTCTTC	CASSRTSVYNEQFF
TRBV20-1	TRBD2	many	TRBJ2-7	TGCAGTGCTAGCACTACTAGCGGGGGAATACTCTCCTACGAGCAGTACTTC	CSASTTSGGILSYEQYF
TRBV24-1	TRBD2	-	TRBJ2-1	TGTGCCACCAGTGATTTTCTAGCGGGAGAGTACAATGAGCAGTTCTTC	CATSDFLAGEYNEQFF
TRBV9	TRBD1	once	TRBJ2-1	TGTGCCAGCAGCCCCCGACAGGGGGTCTTCAATGAGCAGTTCTTC	CASSPRQGVFNEQFF
TRBV2	TRBD1	few	TRBJ1-1	TGTGCCAGCAGGACCCAAGACAGGGGAGGGGTGAACACTGAAGCTTTCTTT	CASRTQDRGGVNTEAFF
TRBV5-1	TRBD1	few	TRBJ2-2	TGCGCCAGCAGCTCTGCCCAATGGACAGGGCGTCCGAACACCGGGGAGCTGTTTTTT	CASSSAQWTGRPNTGELFF
TRBV12-3/TRBV12-4	TRBD1	-	TRBJ2-1	TGTGCCAGCAGTCTATACAGGGGGCGCTCGGATGAGCAGTTCTTC	CASSLYRGRSDEQFF
TRBV28	-	few	TRBJ1-5	TGTGCCACCACTCTTGGAATTCAGCCCCAGCATTTT	CATTLGIQPQHF
TRBV19	-	many	TRBJ1-5	TGTGCCAGTAGTGCCCCACAGGGTAGGGGTCAGCCCCAGCATTTT	CASSAPQGRGQPQHF
TRBV24-1	TRBD1	few	TRBJ2-7	TGTGCCACCAGTGATCAACAGGGGACCCCGCTATCCTACGAGCAGTACTTC	CATSDQQGTPLSYEQYF
TRBV12-3/TRBV12-4	-	once	TRBJ2-1	TGTGCCAGCAGTTTAGGAGTCTCCCTCAATGAGCAGTTCTTC	CASSLGVSLNEQFF
TRBV27	-	few	TRBJ2-7	TGTGCCAGCAGTATCTGGGCAGGGAGCTCCTACGAGCAGTACTTC	CASSIWAGSSYEQYF
TRBV27	-	few	TRBJ2-1	TGTGCCAGCAGTTTTGTGGGACGGCGGTTCTTC	CASSFVGRRFF
TRBV12-3/TRBV12-4	-	-	TRBJ1-1	TGTGCCAGCAGTTTTGTCAGGACAAATGAAGCTTTCTTT	CASSFVRTNEAFF
TRBV7-9	-	few	TRBJ2-2	TGTGCCAGCTCTAAGTCTGGCGGGGAGCTGTTTTTT	CASSKSGGELFF
TRBV5-1	TRBD1	few	TRBJ1-6	TGCGCCAGCAGCGAAGGGACAGCCCTGAATTCACCCCTCCACTTT	CASSEGTALNSPLHF
TRBV7-6	-	few	TRBJ2-5	TGTGCCAGCAGCGCCCCACTCCAAGAGACCCAGTACTTC	CASSAPLQETQYF
TRBV6-5	TRBD1	few	TRBJ2-7	TGTGCCAGCACTGGACAGGGCGAATTCCCCTACGAGCAGTACTTC	CASTGQGEFPYEQYF
TRBV24-1	-	few	TRBJ2-4	TGTGCCACCAGTTCGGGGGACTTCATTCAGTACTTC	CATSSGDFIQYF
TRBV27	-	few	TRBJ2-6	TGTGCCAGCAGTCCTACAGGGAGTGGGGCCAACGTCCTGACTTTC	CASSPTGSGANVLTF
TRBV2	-	-	TRBJ2-1	TGTGCCAGCAGTGAATCCGTAGGGCTTAATGAGCAGTTCTTC	CASSESVGLNEQFF
TRBV20-1	-	-	TRBJ2-7	TGCAGTGCTAGAGCTTCGGACACGGACTCCTACGAGCAGTACTTC	CSARASDTDSYEQYF
TRBV27	TRBD2	-	TRBJ2-3	TGTGCCAGCAGTTCACTAACTAGCGGGAGGGCCTTCGGCACAGATACGCAGTATTTT	CASSSLTSGRAFGTDTQYF
TRBV5-6	TRBD1	many	TRBJ1-2	TGTGCCAGCAGCTTGGCCCGGGACAGGGGGCGCCTAGACTATGGCTACACCTTC	CASSLARDRGRLDYGYTF
TRBV20-1	TRBD2	-	TRBJ2-5	TGCAGTGCTAGGACTAGCGGGCACCAAGAGACCCAGTACTTC	CSARTSGHQETQYF
TRBV7-3	TRBD2	few	TRBJ2-1	TGTGCCAGCAGCGCAAGCGGGGAAGGGTCCTACAATGAGCAGTTCTTC	CASSASGEGSYNEQFF
TRBV7-6	TRBD2	few	TRBJ2-7	TGTGCCAGCAGCTTAGAGCGAGCGGGACTATACGAGCAGTACTTC	CASSLERAGLYEQYF
TRBV12-3/TRBV12-4	-	few	TRBJ2-1	TGTGCCAGCAGTCCCCGGGACGGGACCTACAATGAGCAGTTCTTC	CASSPRDGTYNEQFF
TRBV6-2/TRBV6-3	-	few	TRBJ2-3	TGTGCCAGCAGTTACTCGTCAGGCACAGATACGCAGTATTTT	CASSYSSGTDTQYF
TRBV11-1	TRBD1	few	TRBJ1-2	TGTGCCAGCAGCCCGGCGACAGGGCAGTCTAGGGATGGCTACACCTTC	CASSPATGQSRDGYTF
TRBV4-1	-	-	TRBJ2-3	TGCGCCAGCAGCCAAGAAAGGCTAGCGCGGGCAGATACGCAGTATTTT	CASSQERLARADTQYF
TRBV5-1	-	few	TRBJ2-7	TGCGCCAGCAGCTTTGGGGCGATTGCAACCTACGAGCAGTACTTC	CASSFGAIATYEQYF
TRBV5-1	-	few	TRBJ1-2	TGCGCCAGCAGCTTGGCCGGAGAGGGGACGGGTGGCTACACCTTC	CASSLAGEGTGGYTF
TRBV9	-	-	TRBJ2-3	TGTGCCAGCAGCGTAGTAGGGGGATCGGGCACAGATACGCAGTATTTT	CASSVVGGSGTDTQYF
TRBV3-1	-	-	TRBJ1-2	TGTGCCAGCAGCCCTACCCCAGGAGAGGGCTACACCTTC	CASSPTPGEGYTF
TRBV12-3/TRBV12-4	TRBD1	many	TRBJ2-1	TGTGCCAGCAGTTCGATTGGACAGGGGCTGATGGACAATGAGCAGTTCTTC	CASSSIGQGLMDNEQFF
TRBV28	TRBD1	-	TRBJ1-2	TGTGCCAGCAGTTGGACAGGGACGTCTTGGGGCTACACCTTC	CASSWTGTSWGYTF
TRBV10-3	-	-	TRBJ1-1	TGTGCCATCAGTGCCCCCCAGGGAGATAACACTGAAGCTTTCTTT	CAISAPQGDNTEAFF
TRBV5-1	TRBD2	-	TRBJ2-3	TGCGCCAGCAGCTCTTCCGGACTAGCGGGGCTTAGCACAGATACGCAGTATTTT	CASSSSGLAGLSTDTQYF
TRBV29-1	-	-	TRBJ2-5	TGCAGCGTTGCCCCGTCGGGGTACGAGACCCAGTACTTC	CSVAPSGYETQYF